This T cell receptor beta chain was obtained from a study of graft-versus-host responses after intestinal transplantation. This clone was counted between two and nine times. Using immunoSEQ multiplex PCR, the repertoire was profiled, and TCRdb retains in-frame clones only, with some absent. The sample yields approximately 9,100 clones, approximately 33% seen once. Plating combined roughly 200,000 CFSE-labeled responder cells with roughly 200,000 irradiated, violet-dye-labeled stimulator cells. Dividing CFSE-low CD3+CD4+ and CD3+CD8+ responders were isolated by sorting after the reaction. The CDR3 totals 16 residues. In germline, CDR1 is SGHNT, CDR2 YYREEE (reference sequence). V was pared by 0 bases and J by 0 bases, with 10 bases between.

The chain has TRBV5-4 and TRBJ1-3; no definite D call. The clonotype was recovered from a human patient who was an organ donor for intestinal transplantation. The input for sequencing was alloreactive CD8+ T cells from a mixed lymphocyte reaction culture, taken before transplantation. Subset in this sample: CFSE-low proliferating T cells sorted from roughly 6-day pre-transplant mixed lymphocyte reaction (GvH or HvG direction). CDR3 in amino acids: CASSLAGSVSGNTIYF. The CDR3 DNA follows: TGTGCCAGCAGCTTGGCCGGCAGCGTCTCTGGAAACACCATATATTTT.